This is a list of T cell receptor beta chains from one sample in a study of identical twins. TCRdb analysed the 5' RACE reads with MiXCR anew, one entry per CDR3 protein. The data hold fewer than 250,000 distinct CDR3 sequences, with about 7.3% observed a single time. This sample was also put to use in a study of yellow fever vaccine responses in identical twins.

The sample comprised memory (CD45RO+) T cells sorted from blood. These receptors were obtained from a woman younger than 35 in good health. Each CDR3 is given with its conserved first and last residue. The D gene is left open where the match is weak. Where a row states a size, it is once, few, many or the class of an expanded clone; other rows omit it.

j_gene,d_gene,v_gene,abundance,CDR3nt,CDR3aa
TRBJ2-3,NA,TRBV12-3/TRBV12-4,many,TGTGCCAGCAGTCGAAGGGGATCAGATACGCAGTATTTT,CASSRRGSDTQYF
TRBJ2-3,TRBD1,TRBV7-9,few,TGTGCCAGCAGTCAACAGGGGACCGCCGGAGATACGCAGTATTTT,CASSQQGTAGDTQYF
TRBJ2-7,NA,TRBV6-1,many,TGTGCCAGCAGCCCCAGGGGTTACTCCTACGAGCAGTACTTC,CASSPRGYSYEQYF
TRBJ2-7,NA,TRBV6-5,NA,TGTGCCAGCAGTTACAGGGACGACGCCTACGAGCAGTACTTC,CASSYRDDAYEQYF
TRBJ1-2,TRBD1,TRBV7-9,NA,TGTGCCAGCAGCGCGGACAGGGGGGGCTATGGCTACACCTTC,CASSADRGGYGYTF
TRBJ1-1,NA,TRBV3-1,many,TGTGCCAGCAGCCAAGATGGGGGGACCACTGAAGCTTTCTTT,CASSQDGGTTEAFF
TRBJ1-4,NA,TRBV28,few,TGTGCCAGCAGGCTAGGGAGGGAAAAACTGTTTTTT,CASRLGREKLFF
TRBJ1-6,TRBD1,TRBV19,few,TGTGCCAGTAATCAAGGACAGGAAATTTATTCACCCCTCCACTTT,CASNQGQEIYSPLHF
TRBJ1-2,TRBD1,TRBV20-1,many,TGCAGTGCTTCAGGGGGGGACGGCTACACCTTC,CSASGGDGYTF
TRBJ2-1,NA,TRBV10-3,many,TGTGCCATCAGTGGACAGAACAATGAGCAGTTCTTC,CAISGQNNEQFF
TRBJ1-1,NA,TRBV24-1,NA,TGTGCCACCAGTGACAGTTCTCAGGGAGGTAGGACTGAAGCTTTCTTT,CATSDSSQGGRTEAFF
TRBJ2-7,NA,TRBV6-2/TRBV6-3,NA,TGTGCCAGCAGTGGCGGGACAAGCGATATCTTC,CASSGGTSDIF
TRBJ2-1,NA,TRBV5-1,many,TGCGCCAGCAGCAACTCGCATGAGCAGTTCTTC,CASSNSHEQFF
TRBJ2-4,TRBD2,TRBV20-1,few,TGCAGTGCTAGTGGCGGGAGGAGGGACATTCAGTACTTC,CSASGGRRDIQYF
TRBJ2-2,NA,TRBV5-1,NA,TGCGCCAGCAGCGGACCATACACCGGGGAGCTGTTTTTT,CASSGPYTGELFF
TRBJ2-7,NA,TRBV5-1,many,TGCGCCAGCAGCTTGAAAGGTGCATCAGGGAATACCTACGAGCAGTACTTC,CASSLKGASGNTYEQYF
TRBJ2-3,TRBD2,TRBV5-1,NA,TGCGCCAGCAGGACTAGCGGGAGCGATACGCAGTATTTT,CASRTSGSDTQYF
TRBJ2-2,TRBD2,TRBV7-8,NA,TGTGCCAGCAGCCCGACTAGCGGGAGGGCCACCGGGGAGCTGTTTTTT,CASSPTSGRATGELFF
TRBJ2-1,TRBD2,TRBV5-1,NA,TGCGCCAGCAGCCTACCGGGCCTAGCGGGAGTGAAATACTACAATGAGCAGTTCTTC,CASSLPGLAGVKYYNEQFF
TRBJ2-4,NA,TRBV5-6,many,TGTGCCAGCAGCTCGTATGAACAGGGGAGGCACATAGCCAAAAACATTCAGTACTTC,CASSSYEQGRHIAKNIQYF
TRBJ2-2,NA,TRBV7-9,NA,TGTGCCAGCAGCCCATCGACTAGACTGGCCGGGGAGCTGTTTTTT,CASSPSTRLAGELFF
TRBJ2-2,NA,TRBV5-1,NA,TGCGCCACCCAAATTGGACTATATCCCACCGGGGAGCTGTTTTTT,CATQIGLYPTGELFF
TRBJ1-5,NA,TRBV4-1,few,TGCGCCAGCAGCCAAGATGGGCAGCCGAATCAGCCCCAGCATTTT,CASSQDGQPNQPQHF
TRBJ1-1,NA,TRBV12-3/TRBV12-4,NA,TGTGCCATCTGTTTGTCTCTGGGGCCAGGGGCAACGATGAACACTGAAGCTTTCTTT,CAICLSLGPGATMNTEAFF
TRBJ2-3,NA,TRBV18,NA,TGTGCCAGCTCAGCCCGACAGGGCACAGATACGCAGTATTTT,CASSARQGTDTQYF
TRBJ2-2,NA,TRBV11-2,NA,TGTGCCAGCAGCTTAAGGATGGGAGGCTTAAACACCGGGGAGCTGTTTTTT,CASSLRMGGLNTGELFF
TRBJ2-2,TRBD2,TRBV15,few,TGTGCCACCGCTAGCGGGATAGGAACCGGGGAGCTGTTTTTT,CATASGIGTGELFF
TRBJ1-3,TRBD1,TRBV5-6,few,TGTGCCAGCAGCGCGGACAGGGGGTTCTCTGGAAACACCATATATTTT,CASSADRGFSGNTIYF
TRBJ2-1,TRBD2,TRBV12-3/TRBV12-4,NA,TGTGCCAGCAGTTTTCTAGGCGGGGGGAACAATGAGCAGTTCTTC,CASSFLGGGNNEQFF
TRBJ2-1,NA,TRBV7-9,few,TGTGCCAGCAGCTTGGACTTCGGGTCCTACAATGAGCAGTTCTTC,CASSLDFGSYNEQFF
TRBJ1-4,TRBD1,TRBV12-3/TRBV12-4,many,TGTGCCAGCAGTCACCGGGACAGGGCAAATGAAAAACTGTTTTTT,CASSHRDRANEKLFF
TRBJ2-7,NA,TRBV12-3/TRBV12-4,NA,TGTGCCAGCAGTTTTCGGGACAAGCAGTACTTC,CASSFRDKQYF
TRBJ2-2,TRBD1,TRBV7-2,few,TGTGCCAGCTTAACCGGGCAGGGGGCGCCCGGGGAGCTGTTTTTT,CASLTGQGAPGELFF
TRBJ1-5,NA,TRBV15,many,TGTGCCACCAGCAGAGAGAAGCCACAGGGCACGGTATATAGCAATCAGCCCCAGCATTTT,CATSREKPQGTVYSNQPQHF
TRBJ2-3,NA,TRBV12-3/TRBV12-4,NA,TGTGCCAGCAGTTCGGCGGGACTCTACACAGATACGCAGTATTTT,CASSSAGLYTDTQYF
TRBJ2-1,TRBD2,TRBV5-1,many,TGCGCCAGCAGCTTTGACCCGGGACTAGCTTACAATGAGCAGTTCTTC,CASSFDPGLAYNEQFF
TRBJ2-5,NA,TRBV5-6,few,TGTGCCAGCAGCTTGACGGCAGATCAAGAGACCCAGTACTTC,CASSLTADQETQYF
TRBJ1-6,NA,TRBV28,NA,TGTGCCAGCAGTTTATACGGGGAGCAGGGGAGACCTACCCTCCACTTT,CASSLYGEQGRPTLHF
TRBJ1-4,NA,TRBV4-1,many,TGCGCCAGCAGCCAAGCAGGATCAACTAATGAAAAACTGTTTTTT,CASSQAGSTNEKLFF
TRBJ1-2,TRBD1,TRBV19,NA,TGTGCCAGTAGTATCTCGTCACAGGGGGTAATCTTTGGCTACACCTTC,CASSISSQGVIFGYTF
TRBJ2-1,TRBD1,TRBV7-9,many,TGTGCCAGCAGCAGAAATGGACAGGGGAACTACAATGAGCAGTTCTTC,CASSRNGQGNYNEQFF
TRBJ2-5,TRBD2,TRBV29-1,many,TGCAGCGTTCGTGCCGGGAGGGCCCTAGAGACCCAGTACTTC,CSVRAGRALETQYF
TRBJ2-1,NA,TRBV2,many,TGTGCCAGCAGCCTCGTGGATGAGCAGTTCTTC,CASSLVDEQFF
TRBJ2-7,NA,TRBV18,few,TGTGCCAGCTCATCCCCCAACGGATTGAAGCAGTACTTC,CASSSPNGLKQYF
TRBJ1-5,NA,TRBV24-1,many,TGTGCCACCAGTGATTTCAAGGCCAAGACCCAGCATTTT,CATSDFKAKTQHF
TRBJ2-7,NA,TRBV4-2,many,TGTGCCAGCAGCCAAGATCTTGGGGGGCCGACGGGGTACGAGCAGTACTTC,CASSQDLGGPTGYEQYF
TRBJ1-4,NA,TRBV7-8,many,TGTGCCAGCAGCCGGGGGTGGGGACTTAATGAAAAACTGTTTTTT,CASSRGWGLNEKLFF
TRBJ2-1,TRBD2,TRBV4-1,many,TGCGCCAGCGCCTTAGCGGGTTTTTCCTACAATGAGCAGTTCTTC,CASALAGFSYNEQFF
TRBJ1-1,NA,TRBV10-2,few,TGCGCCAGCGCTCAGAACACTGAAGCTTTCTTT,CASAQNTEAFF
TRBJ2-1,TRBD2,TRBV24-1,many,TGTGCCACCAGGTCGGGACTAGGGGACAATGAGCAGTTCTTC,CATRSGLGDNEQFF
TRBJ2-5,TRBD1,TRBV5-1,few,TGCGCCAGCAGCTTGTGGGGACAGGGGTCAAGGGAGACCCAGTACTTC,CASSLWGQGSRETQYF
TRBJ2-1,NA,TRBV5-6,few,TGTGCCAGCAGCCGGCTAGCGTACGACGTCTCCTACAATGAGCAGTTCTTC,CASSRLAYDVSYNEQFF
TRBJ2-7,NA,TRBV7-9,NA,TGTGCCAGCATGACCACGAGATGGACTCTTGAGGAGCAGTACTTC,CASMTTRWTLEEQYF
TRBJ2-3,TRBD2,TRBV15,NA,TGTGCCACCAGCAAATCCCTAGCGGGGGACACAGATACGCAGTATTTT,CATSKSLAGDTDTQYF
TRBJ1-5,NA,TRBV6-1,few,TGTGCCAGCAGTGCCGAGGGTAGTCAGCCCCAGCATTTT,CASSAEGSQPQHF
TRBJ2-7,NA,TRBV20-1,NA,TGCAGTGCCCAACCAGGCTACGAGCAGTACTTC,CSAQPGYEQYF
TRBJ1-2,TRBD1,TRBV12-3/TRBV12-4,few,TGTGCCAGCAGTCGGGACAGGGGGGAAGGCTACACCTTC,CASSRDRGEGYTF
TRBJ2-2,TRBD1,TRBV6-5,NA,TGTGCCAGCAGCTATGGTGCAGGGGGCTCGAGTACCGGGGAGCTGTTTTTT,CASSYGAGGSSTGELFF
TRBJ2-7,NA,TRBV7-9,NA,TGTGCCAGCAGCTTAGGTGGAGGCGCATACGAGCAGTACTTC,CASSLGGGAYEQYF